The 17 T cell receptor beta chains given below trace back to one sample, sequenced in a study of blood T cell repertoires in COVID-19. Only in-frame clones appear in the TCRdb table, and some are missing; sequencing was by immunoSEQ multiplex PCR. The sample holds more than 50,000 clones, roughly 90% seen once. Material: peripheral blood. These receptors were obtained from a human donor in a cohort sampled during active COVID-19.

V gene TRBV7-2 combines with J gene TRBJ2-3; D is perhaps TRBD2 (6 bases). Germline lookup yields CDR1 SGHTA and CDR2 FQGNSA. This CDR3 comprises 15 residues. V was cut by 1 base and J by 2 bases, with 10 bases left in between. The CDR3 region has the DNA TGTGCCAGCAGCTTAGTCCCTAGCGACACAGATACGCAGTATTTT. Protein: CASSLVPSDTDTQYF.

CDR3 coding DNA: TGTGCCAGCAGCCCCGACACATCCTACGAGCAGTACTTC. It yields the protein CASSPDTSYEQYF. V usage is TRBV4-2 and J usage is TRBJ2-7; D is ambiguous. Trimming stripped 4 bases from V and 1 base from J, with 8 bases between. The CDR3 is made up of 13 amino acids. The V gene's germline CDR1 is LGHNA and CDR2 YNFKEQ.

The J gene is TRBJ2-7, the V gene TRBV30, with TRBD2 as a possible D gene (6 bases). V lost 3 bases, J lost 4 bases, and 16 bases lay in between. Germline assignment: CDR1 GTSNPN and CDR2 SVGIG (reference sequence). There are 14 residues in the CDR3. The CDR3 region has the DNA TGTGCCTGGAGCCCGGGCGGGGCTCTATACGAGCAGTACTTC. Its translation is CAWSPGGALYEQYF.

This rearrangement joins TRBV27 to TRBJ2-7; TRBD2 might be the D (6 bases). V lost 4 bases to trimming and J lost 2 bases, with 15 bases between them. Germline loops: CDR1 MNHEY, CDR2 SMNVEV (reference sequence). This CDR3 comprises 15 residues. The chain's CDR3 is CASSSGVWGAYEQYF. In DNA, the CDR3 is TGTGCCAGCAGTTCGGGAGTTTGGGGGGCCTACGAGCAGTACTTC.

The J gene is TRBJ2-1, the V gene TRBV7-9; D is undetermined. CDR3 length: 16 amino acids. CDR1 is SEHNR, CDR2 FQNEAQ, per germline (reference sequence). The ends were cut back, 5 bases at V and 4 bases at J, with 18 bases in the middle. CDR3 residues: CASSRNHAIPYNEQFF. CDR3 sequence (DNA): TGTGCCAGCAGCCGCAACCACGCGATTCCTTACAATGAGCAGTTCTTC.

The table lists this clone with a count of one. DNA of the CDR3: TGCGCCAGCAGCTGGGGGACAGCCACCTACGAGCAGTACTTC. Its protein is CASSWGTATYEQYF. The chain couples TRBV5-1 to TRBJ2-7, with TRBD1 matching over 7 bases. CDR1 and CDR2 (germline): SGHRS, YFSETQ. The trim removed 3 bases at V and 2 bases at J, leaving 5 bases unmatched. The CDR3 totals 14 residues.

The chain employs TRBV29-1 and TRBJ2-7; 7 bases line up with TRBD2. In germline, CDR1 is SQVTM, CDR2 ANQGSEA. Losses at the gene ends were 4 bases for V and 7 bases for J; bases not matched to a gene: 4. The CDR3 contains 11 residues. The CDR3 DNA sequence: TGCAGCGTTGGGTGGGGAGGGGAGCAGTACTTC. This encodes CSVGWGGEQYF.

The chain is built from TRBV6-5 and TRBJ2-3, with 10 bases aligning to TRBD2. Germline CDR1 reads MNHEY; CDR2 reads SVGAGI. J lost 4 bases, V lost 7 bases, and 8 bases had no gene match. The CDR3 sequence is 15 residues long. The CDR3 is CASTRFLAGADTQYF. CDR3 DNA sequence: TGTGCCAGCACTCGGTTTCTAGCGGGGGCAGATACGCAGTATTTT.

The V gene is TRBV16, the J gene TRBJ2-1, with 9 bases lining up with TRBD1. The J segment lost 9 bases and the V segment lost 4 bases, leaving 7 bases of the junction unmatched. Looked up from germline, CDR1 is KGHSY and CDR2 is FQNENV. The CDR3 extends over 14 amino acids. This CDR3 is CASSPRTGETEQFF. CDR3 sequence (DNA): TGTGCCAGCAGCCCGAGGACAGGGGAAACTGAGCAGTTCTTC.

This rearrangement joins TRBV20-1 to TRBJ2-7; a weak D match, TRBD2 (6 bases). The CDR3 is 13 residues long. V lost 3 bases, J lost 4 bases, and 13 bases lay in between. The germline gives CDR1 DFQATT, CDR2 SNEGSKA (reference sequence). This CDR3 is CSASTGGGYEQYF. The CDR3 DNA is TGCAGTGCTAGTACCGGGGGAGGATACGAGCAGTACTTC.

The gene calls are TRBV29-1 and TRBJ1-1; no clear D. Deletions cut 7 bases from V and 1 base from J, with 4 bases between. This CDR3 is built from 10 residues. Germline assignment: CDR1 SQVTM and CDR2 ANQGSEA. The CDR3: CSAWNTEAFF. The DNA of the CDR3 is TGCAGCGCCTGGAACACTGAAGCTTTCTTT.

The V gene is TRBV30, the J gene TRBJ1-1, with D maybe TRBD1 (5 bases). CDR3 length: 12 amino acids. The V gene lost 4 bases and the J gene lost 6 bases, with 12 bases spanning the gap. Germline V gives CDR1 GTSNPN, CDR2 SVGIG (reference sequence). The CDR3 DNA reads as TGTGCCTGGACAGGTTGGGGCTCTGAAGCTTTCTTT. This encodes CAWTGWGSEAFF.

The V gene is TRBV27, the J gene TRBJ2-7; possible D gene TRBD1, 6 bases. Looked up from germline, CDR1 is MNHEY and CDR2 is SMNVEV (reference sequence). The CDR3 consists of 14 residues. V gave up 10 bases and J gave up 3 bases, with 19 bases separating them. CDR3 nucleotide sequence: TGTGCCACCAGGATACAGGGTAGTCTCTACGAGCAGTACTTC. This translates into CATRIQGSLYEQYF.

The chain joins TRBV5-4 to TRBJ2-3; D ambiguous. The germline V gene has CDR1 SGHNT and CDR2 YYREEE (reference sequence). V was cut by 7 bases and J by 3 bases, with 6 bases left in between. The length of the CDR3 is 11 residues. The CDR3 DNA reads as TGTGCCAGCCAGGAAACAGATACGCAGTATTTT. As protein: CASQETDTQYF.

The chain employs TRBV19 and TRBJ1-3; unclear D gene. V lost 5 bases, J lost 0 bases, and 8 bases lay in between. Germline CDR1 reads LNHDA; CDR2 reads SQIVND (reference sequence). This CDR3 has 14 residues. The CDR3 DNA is TGTGCCAGTAGTCAACGCAGCTCTGGAAACACCATATATTTT. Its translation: CASSQRSSGNTIYF. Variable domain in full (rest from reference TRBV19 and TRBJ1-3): DGGITQSPKYLFRKEGQNVTLSCEQNLNHDAMYWYRQDPGQGLRLIYYSQIVNDFQKGDIAEGYSVSREKKESFPLTVTSAQKNPTAFYLCASSQRSSGNTIYFGEGSWLTVV.

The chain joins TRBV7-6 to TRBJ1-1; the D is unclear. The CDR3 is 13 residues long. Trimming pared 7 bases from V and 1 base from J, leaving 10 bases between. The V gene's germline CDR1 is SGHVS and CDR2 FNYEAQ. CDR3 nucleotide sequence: TGTGCCAGCACCACCGGTGCGAACACTGAAGCTTTCTTT. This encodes CASTTGANTEAFF.

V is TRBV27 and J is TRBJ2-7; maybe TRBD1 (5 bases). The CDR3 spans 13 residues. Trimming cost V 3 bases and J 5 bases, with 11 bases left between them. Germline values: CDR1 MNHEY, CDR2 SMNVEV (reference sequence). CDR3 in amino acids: CASSFQGYHEQYF. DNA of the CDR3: TGTGCCAGCAGTTTTCAGGGATATCACGAGCAGTACTTC.